This T cell receptor (beta chain) appears in the sequencing data of a study of post-analysis software for immune sequencing data. About the research overall: Multiple sclerosis in the patients followed relapsing-remitting, secondary progressive and progressive-relapsing courses.

Study-wide results and limits: Same-batch samples co-clustered strongly by F measure. Comparison with controls showed significantly lower normalized Chao1 diversity in multiple sclerosis patients. Relative to controls, patients had roughly five TRBV segments at higher frequency, with TRBV5-6, TRBV5-1 and TRBV20-1 among these.

V lost 5 bases, J lost 3 bases, and 7 bases stayed unmatched. Germline V gene sequence: CDR1 DFQATT, CDR2 SNEGSKA (reference sequence). The CDR3 loop spans 15 amino acids. For this clonotype: No antigen is known for it.

TCR beta libraries were prepared from cDNA with unique molecular identifiers. Via MiXCR, TCRdb re-called the PCR reads, giving one row per CDR3 protein. The profile shows 600,000 to 700,000 distinct CDR3 sequences, around 60% of them singletons. The sequenced sample was blood. This chain links TRBV20-1 with TRBJ2-1, with TRBD2 matching over 10 bases. The receptor was isolated from a girl aged 2-10 years with multiple sclerosis. The CDR3 bases are TGCAGTGCTGCGTTCCTAGCGGGAGTCTACAATGAGCAGTTCTTC. Protein sequence: CSAAFLAGVYNEQFF.